The entry below gives a single T cell receptor beta chain sequence along with its context. Its antigen remains unidentified. This sample was included in a study of cytomegalovirus exposure and HLA in healthy donors. Study-level results: Reportedly, diagnosis of cytomegalovirus status by the classifier showed high specificity and sensitivity.

Primers included in the PCR were 60 Vbeta and 13 Jbeta primers. The assay was immunoSEQ multiplex PCR, and TCRdb's table has in-frame clones only and misses some. Altogether about 150,000 clones are present, approximately 60% being singletons, with the ten largest covering approximately 6.6%. The origin of this receptor is a woman aged 55 to 70 in good health and CMV-seropositive. Sequenced material: PBMCs.

Here the CDR3 DNA reads TGCGCCAGCAGCTTGTTGCTAGCGGGCTCCTACAATGAGCAGTTCTTC. Protein product: CASSLLLAGSYNEQFF. The genes are TRBV5-1 and TRBJ2-1, with TRBD2 matching 8 bases. This CDR3 spans 16 amino acids. With V trimmed by 1 base and J by 0 bases, 3 bases remained unmatched. Germline V gene data show CDR1 as SGHRS and CDR2 as YFSETQ.